These 27 T cell receptor beta chains came from one sample sequenced in a study of T cells in Graves' hyperthyroidism and ophthalmopathy (dated by TCRdb to the late 2010s). Library preparation was by multiplex PCR. Sequencing was carried out with an Illumina HiSeq 2000. Amplification of TCR beta CDR3 regions was carried out from RNA transcripts. For the first round of RT-PCR on the TCR CDR3, the HTBI primer set was used together with the Qiagen OneStep RT-PCR kit. The public reads were reprocessed in TCRdb via fastp at Q25 and MiXCR, keeping in-frame beta chains. Entries that share a CDR3 protein sequence are merged under the most common genes and DNA. Counted in this sample were 500,000 to 700,000 distinct CDR3 sequences; roughly a sixth of them appeared once. The ten most abundant clones make up roughly 18% of the sample. Sequences were obtained from blood. These receptors originate from a woman younger than 30 with Graves' hyperthyroidism.

CDR3 coding DNA: TGTGCCAGCAGCTTGGCAGGGGTGGATGGGGCCAACGTCCTGACTTTC. Protein product: CASSLAGVDGANVLTF. The chain is built from TRBV7-9 and TRBJ2-6, with D possibly being TRBD1 (6 bases). V gave up 3 bases and J gave up 3 bases, with 12 bases separating them. The CDR3 spans 16 residues. CDR1 SEHNR and CDR2 FQNEAQ come from the germline V gene (reference sequence). Based on the CDR3 plus reference TRBV7-9 and TRBJ2-6, the full variable domain is DTGVSQNPRHKITKRGQNVTFRCDPISEHNRLYWYRQTLGQGPEFLTYFQNEAQLEKSRLLSDRFSAERPKGSFSTLEIQRTEQGDSAMYLCASSLAGVDGANVLTFGAGSRLTVL.

This clonotype turned up a few times. This chain joins TRBV6-2 or TRBV6-3 and TRBJ2-1; 8 nucleotides line up with TRBD2. Germline CDR1 is MNHEY and CDR2 is SVGEGT. Losses at the gene ends were 6 bases for V and 6 bases for J; bases not matched to a gene: 13. There are 16 residues in the CDR3. This chain's CDR3 is CASSASSGNRFNEQFF. CDR3 sequence (DNA): TGTGCCAGCAGCGCAAGTAGCGGGAATAGGTTCAATGAGCAGTTCTTC.

This clonotype was detected only a few times. This chain uses TRBV18 with TRBJ2-1; D might be TRBD2 (6 bases). The V gene lost 3 bases and the J gene lost 1 base, with 19 bases spanning the gap. The germline V gene encodes CDR1 KGHSH and CDR2 LQKENI. This CDR3 has 18 amino acids. In DNA form, the CDR3 reads TGTGCCAGCTCACCCCCTTCGGGCGGGATTCTTTCCTACAATGAGCAGTTCTTC. Protein: CASSPPSGGILSYNEQFF.

The V gene is TRBV19, the J gene TRBJ1-3; possible D gene TRBD1, 5 bases. CDR3 length: 16 amino acids. Deletions cut 0 bases from V and 0 bases from J, with 9 bases between. Germline-derived CDR1 and CDR2 are LNHDA and SQIVND (reference sequence). This chain's CDR3 is CASSIDRGFSGNTIYF. The CDR3 DNA sequence: TGTGCCAGTAGTATAGATCGGGGCTTCTCTGGAAACACCATATATTTT.

This clonotype was counted a few times. V gene TRBV7-8 combines with J gene TRBJ2-2, with 9 bases identical to TRBD2. V was pared by 2 bases and J by 6 bases, with 10 bases of the junction left unmatched. CDR1 is SGHVS and CDR2 is FQNEAQ in the germline V gene. The CDR3 spans 17 residues. DNA of the CDR3: TGTGCCAGCAGCTTATTGGTAGCGGGAGATTTTGCCGGGGAGCTGTTTTTT. This encodes CASSLLVAGDFAGELFF.

J is TRBJ2-3 and V is TRBV27, with a possible D match to TRBD2 (5 bases). Germline values: CDR1 MNHEY, CDR2 SMNVEV (reference sequence). Trimming took 5 bases from V and 2 from J, leaving 14 bases between them. This CDR3 is 15 amino acids long. The DNA for the CDR3 is TGTGCCAGCAGTACCCTGGAGGACTTCACAGATACGCAGTATTTT. Amino acids: CASSTLEDFTDTQYF.

This chain connects TRBV20-1 to TRBJ2-7; D is unclear. The CDR3 has 14 residues. Germline CDR1 is DFQATT and CDR2 is SNEGSKA (reference sequence). V was shortened by 0 bases and J by 1 base, with 10 bases between the two germline ends. The CDR3: CSARDPRLSYEQYF. DNA for the CDR3: TGCAGTGCTAGAGATCCGCGGCTATCCTACGAGCAGTACTTC.

At least ten counts were recorded for this clonotype. CDR3 bases: TGTGCCAGCAGCTTAGGGGGGACAGGGAGCTATGGCTACACCTTC. It translates to CASSLGGTGSYGYTF. The V call is TRBV7-2, the J call TRBJ1-2; 9 nucleotides match TRBD1. Germline CDR1 reads SGHTA; CDR2 reads FQGNSA. The CDR3 consists of 15 residues. V dropped 1 base and J dropped 4; count of bases not matched to a gene: 4.

This clonotype has ten or more counts. The V gene is TRBV20-1, the J gene TRBJ1-1; D is ambiguous. This CDR3 has 11 amino acids. Deletions cut 0 bases from V and 1 base from J, with 0 bases between. The germline gives CDR1 DFQATT, CDR2 SNEGSKA (reference sequence). This CDR3 reads CSARENTEAFF. The CDR3 DNA is TGCAGTGCTAGAGAGAACACTGAAGCTTTCTTT.

This clonotype was counted only a few times. The chain joins TRBV20-1 to TRBJ1-5, with D possibly being TRBD1 (5 bases). Trimming removed 5 bases at V and 0 bases at J, with 14 bases between. The CDR3 sequence is 15 residues long. CDR1 is DFQATT, CDR2 SNEGSKA, per germline (reference sequence). This CDR3 is CSALLRVGSNQPQHF. Written as DNA, the CDR3 is TGCAGTGCTCTTCTCAGGGTCGGTAGCAATCAGCCCCAGCATTTT.

The chain employs TRBV19 and TRBJ2-5, with no clear D. V was trimmed by 7 bases and J by 3 bases, leaving 9 bases between them. The CDR3 extends over 12 amino acids. CDR1 and CDR2 (germline): LNHDA, SQIVND (reference sequence). CDR3 DNA: TGTGCCAGTAATCGCAGTGAAGAGACCCAGTACTTC. Its protein is CASNRSEETQYF.

In its sample, this clonotype was seen many times. The CDR3 region has the DNA TGTGCCAGCAGCTTAGTTAGCGGGTACTACAATGAGCAGTTCTTC. This gives the protein CASSLVSGYYNEQFF. The rearrangement uses TRBV11-2 and TRBJ2-1; 7 nucleotides agree with TRBD2. V was pared by 1 base and J by 3 bases, with 3 bases of the junction left unmatched. CDR3 length: 15 residues. Germline V gene sequence: CDR1 SGHAT, CDR2 FQNNGV.

This clonotype was counted ten times or more. This chain connects TRBV2 to TRBJ2-1; TRBD1 matches 7 bases. The CDR3 length is 13 residues. Germline loops: CDR1 SNHLY, CDR2 FYNNEI. V was clipped by 6 bases and J by 5 bases; unmatched bases: 4. CDR3 in amino acids: CASSGTEDNEQFF. In nucleotides, the CDR3 is TGTGCCAGCAGCGGGACAGAGGACAATGAGCAGTTCTTC.

The chain employs TRBV25-1 and TRBJ2-3, with TRBD1 as a possible D gene (6 bases). The CDR3 extends over 15 amino acids. The ends were cut back, 6 bases at V and 2 bases at J, with 15 bases in the middle. Germline CDR1 is MGHDK and CDR2 is SYGVNS. As DNA, the CDR3 is TGTGCCAGCAGCCCCGGTAGGACAGCCACAGATACGCAGTATTTT. Translating gives CASSPGRTATDTQYF.

This clonotype was picked up a small number of times. V and J are TRBV14 and TRBJ1-1, with 10 nucleotides matching TRBD1. Trimming took 5 bases from V and 7 from J; bases not matched to a gene: 19. The CDR3 spans 18 residues. Germline loops: CDR1 SGHDN, CDR2 FVKESK. DNA of the CDR3: TGTGCCAGCAGCTTCGCCCGGGAGGACAGGGGGGGCAGAGGTGAAGCTTTCTTT. The encoded protein is CASSFAREDRGGRGEAFF.

This clonotype was counted at least ten times. This rearrangement joins TRBV28 to TRBJ2-1; 12 bases are shared with TRBD2. V lost 5 bases and J lost 8; bases outside the gene matches: 13. CDR1 is MDHEN, CDR2 SYDVKM, per germline. This CDR3 is 17 amino acids long. The CDR3: CASSTPGRTSGNDEQFF. The CDR3 coding sequence is TGTGCCAGCAGTACCCCCGGTCGGACTAGCGGGAACGATGAGCAGTTCTTC.

The chain uses TRBV4-2 and TRBJ2-7; 13 bases match TRBD2. The CDR3 covers 16 residues. J lost 6 bases, V lost 0 bases, and 5 bases had no gene match. Germline CDR1 is LGHNA and CDR2 is YNFKEQ. The CDR3 DNA reads TGTGCCAGCAGCCAAGAACTAGCGGGGGGGCCGGCCGAGCAGTACTTC. Its protein is CASSQELAGGPAEQYF.

This clonotype was observed a few times. J is TRBJ1-1 and V is TRBV19, with TRBD1 matching over 9 bases. The CDR3 consists of 15 residues. The V gene's germline CDR1 is LNHDA and CDR2 SQIVND (reference sequence). V shed 5 bases and J 4 bases; nucleotides not matched to a gene: 8. The CDR3 coding sequence is TGTGCCAGTAGTGTGGACAGGGGAGGTGGCACTGAAGCTTTCTTT. Translated, it gives CASSVDRGGGTEAFF.

This clonotype was seen only a few times. V and J are TRBV28 and TRBJ1-4; D may be TRBD1 (6 bases). V was pared by 7 bases and J by 5 bases, with 14 bases between. The CDR3 covers 14 residues. From germline, CDR1 is MDHEN and CDR2 SYDVKM. The CDR3 nucleotides read TGTGCCAGCATGTCAGGACAGAGCAATGAAAAACTGTTTTTT. Its translation: CASMSGQSNEKLFF.

The sample holds many counts of this clonotype. This chain uses TRBV3-1 with TRBJ2-1, with no clear D. CDR1 and CDR2 from the germline V gene are LGHDT and YNNKEL (reference sequence). Trimming shortened V by 4 bases and J by 6 bases, and 10 bases separated the two germline ends. This CDR3 has 13 amino acids. The CDR3 sequence is CASSLGALNEQFF. Written as DNA, the CDR3 is TGTGCCAGCAGCCTTGGAGCCCTCAATGAGCAGTTCTTC.

This clonotype was seen repeatedly, ten times or more. The chain uses TRBV30 and TRBJ2-3; TRBD1 or TRBD2 may be the D gene (6 bases each). The germline CDR1 and CDR2 sequences are GTSNPN and SVGIG (reference sequence). The CDR3 has 15 residues. Trimming removed 0 bases at V and 2 bases at J, with 12 bases between. CDR3 loop: CAWSVGGGSTDTQYF. The CDR3, as DNA: TGTGCCTGGAGTGTAGGAGGGGGGTCCACAGATACGCAGTATTTT.

This clonotype has at least ten counts. The CDR3 sequence is CASSLTAYEQYF. CDR3 DNA sequence: TGTGCCAGCAGTTTGACAGCCTACGAGCAGTACTTC. V is TRBV28 and J is TRBJ2-7, with D possibly TRBD1 on 5 matching bases. This CDR3 comprises 12 residues. Germline V lookup: CDR1 MDHEN, CDR2 SYDVKM. Trimming removed 3 bases at V and 2 bases at J, with 5 bases between.

This clonotype was picked up many times. The rearrangement uses TRBV2 and TRBJ2-5; TRBD2 aligns across 7 bases. There are 14 residues in the CDR3. CDR1 SNHLY and CDR2 FYNNEI come from the germline V gene. The V segment lost 4 bases and the J segment 6 bases; nucleotides outside the gene matches: 8. CDR3 sequence reads: CASSGAGDRKTQYF. CDR3 DNA: TGTGCCAGCAGTGGTGCGGGAGATAGGAAGACCCAGTACTTC. Full variable domain (remainder filled in from reference TRBV2 and TRBJ2-5): EPEVTQTPSHQVTQMGQEVILRCVPISNHLYFYWYRQILGQKVEFLVSFYNNEISEKSEIFDDQFSVERPDGSNFTLKIRSTKLEDSAMYFCASSGAGDRKTQYFGPGTRLLVL.

The CDR3 region has the DNA TGTGCCAGTACACCAACGGGACTAGCGGGAGAAGGGACCCAGTACTTC. It translates to CASTPTGLAGEGTQYF. The chain uses TRBV19 and TRBJ2-5; TRBD2 agrees at 14 bases. This CDR3 spans 16 amino acids. Germline loops: CDR1 LNHDA, CDR2 SQIVND (reference sequence). Losses at the gene ends were 7 bases for V and 7 bases for J; bases not matched to a gene: 11.

This clonotype appeared a few times. The gene calls are TRBV7-8 and TRBJ2-2, with 9 nucleotides matching TRBD2. This CDR3 comprises 16 residues. The germline CDR1 and CDR2 sequences are SGHVS and FQNEAQ. V lost 3 bases, J lost 4 bases, and 6 bases stayed unmatched. The DNA for the CDR3 is TGTGCCAGCAGCTTGGCGGGAGGGCCCTCCACCGGGGAGCTGTTTTTT. Its protein product is CASSLAGGPSTGELFF.

This clonotype occurred a few times. The chain links TRBV7-9 to TRBJ2-3, with D possibly matching TRBD1 (6 bases). The V and J ends lost 2 bases and 2 bases respectively, with 29 bases between them. This CDR3 has 21 amino acids. CDR1 is SEHNR, CDR2 FQNEAQ, per germline (reference sequence). The CDR3 protein is CASSLWGPSKFQLNSTDTQYF. The CDR3 bases are TGTGCCAGCAGCTTATGGGGGCCTTCGAAGTTTCAGCTAAACTCCACAGATACGCAGTATTTT.

The table lists this clonotype with many counts. The chain joins TRBV27 to TRBJ2-1, with 9 bases fitting TRBD2. This CDR3 is built from 13 residues. In germline, CDR1 is MNHEY, CDR2 SMNVEV (reference sequence). V gave up 4 bases and J gave up 6 bases; unmatched junction bases: 1. CDR3 DNA: TGTGCCAGCAGTTGGGGACTAGCCAATGAGCAGTTCTTC. It yields the protein CASSWGLANEQFF.